The rows below give T cell receptor beta chains drawn from one sample of a study of cytomegalovirus exposure and HLA in healthy donors. Profiling relied on immunoSEQ multiplex PCR, and the TCRdb table lists in-frame clones only, not all of them. The specimen's table records roughly 46,000 clones. The material sequenced was PBMCs. The source is a middle-aged woman in good health and CMV-seronegative. Both conserved end residues are part of each CDR3. The D gene is left open where the match is weak.

V: TRBV30
J: TRBJ1-1
D: NA
length: 12
CDR3: CAFQGRSTEAFF
DNA: TGTGCCTTCCAGGGCAGGTCCACTGAAGCTTTCTTT

V: TRBV7-2
J: TRBJ2-7
D: TRBD2
length: 14
CDR3: CASSFLRESNEQYF
DNA: TGTGCCAGCAGCTTTTTGCGGGAGTCCAACGAGCAGTACTTC

V: TRBV4-3
J: TRBJ2-1
D: NA
length: 15
CDR3: CASSRGLISDNEQFF
DNA: TGCGCCAGCAGCCGAGGACTTATATCCGACAATGAGCAGTTCTTC

V: TRBV6-1
J: TRBJ2-6
D: TRBD2
length: 17
CDR3: CASSVAGGSSGANVLTF
DNA: TGTGCCAGCAGTGTAGCGGGAGGGAGCTCTGGGGCCAACGTCCTGACTTTC

V: TRBV6-1
J: TRBJ1-3
D: TRBD1
length: 17
CDR3: CASSELTGVLSGNTIYF
DNA: TGTGCCAGCAGTGAGCTAACAGGGGTCCTCTCTGGAAACACCATATATTTT

V: TRBV9
J: TRBJ2-3
D: TRBD2
length: 14
CDR3: CASSLWGGADTQYF
DNA: TGTGCCAGCAGCCTATGGGGGGGGGCAGATACGCAGTATTTT

V: TRBV5-1
J: TRBJ1-2
D: TRBD1
length: 13
CDR3: CASSSEGARGYTF
DNA: TGCGCCAGCAGTAGTGAGGGGGCGCGCGGCTACACCTTC

V: TRBV7-9
J: TRBJ1-1
D: TRBD1
length: 15
CDR3: CASSSQGVGSTEAFF
DNA: TGTGCCAGCAGCTCCCAGGGGGTAGGGAGCACTGAAGCTTTCTTT

V: TRBV6-5
J: TRBJ2-2
D: TRBD2
length: 15
CDR3: CASRQAGGNTGELFF
DNA: TGTGCCAGCAGACAAGCGGGAGGGAACACCGGGGAGCTGTTTTTT

V: TRBV6-6
J: TRBJ1-1
D: NA
length: 13
CDR3: CASSRQRGTEAFF
DNA: TGTGCCAGCAGCCGCCAAAGGGGAACTGAAGCTTTCTTT

V: TRBV19
J: TRBJ1-5
D: NA
length: 14
CDR3: CASSRELGNQPQHF
DNA: TGTGCCAGTAGTAGGGAGCTTGGCAATCAGCCCCAGCATTTT

V: TRBV14
J: TRBJ1-4
D: TRBD1
length: 16
CDR3: CASSHRTGGGIEKLFF
DNA: TGTGCCAGCAGCCACCGGACAGGTGGCGGGATAGAAAAACTGTTTTTT

V: TRBV20-1
J: TRBJ2-7
D: NA
length: 11
CDR3: CSAYATYEQYF
DNA: TGCAGTGCCTATGCTACCTACGAGCAGTACTTC

V: TRBV6-1
J: TRBJ1-2
D: NA
length: 14
CDR3: CASRMQGWGYGYTF
DNA: TGTGCCAGCAGGATGCAGGGCTGGGGCTATGGCTACACCTTC

V: TRBV18
J: TRBJ2-1
D: TRBD2
length: 15
CDR3: CASSPLAGGNNEQFF
DNA: TGTGCCAGCTCACCACTTGCGGGAGGGAACAATGAGCAGTTCTTC

V: TRBV5-4
J: TRBJ2-1
D: NA
length: 13
CDR3: CASSLTGRNEQFF
DNA: TGTGCCAGCAGCTTGACAGGGCGAAATGAGCAGTTCTTC

V: TRBV15
J: TRBJ2-5
D: NA
length: 16
CDR3: CATSRGAGGLGETQYF
DNA: TGTGCCACCAGCAGAGGAGCAGGGGGACTAGGGGAGACCCAGTACTTC

V: TRBV5-6
J: TRBJ1-5
D: TRBD1
length: 15
CDR3: CASSWGDRGPETQHF
DNA: TGTGCCAGCAGCTGGGGGGACAGGGGCCCCGAAACCCAGCATTTT

V: TRBV11-2
J: TRBJ2-1
D: NA
length: 12
CDR3: CASSTGTFEQFF
DNA: TGTGCCAGCAGCACAGGGACCTTTGAGCAGTTCTTC

V: TRBV5-4
J: TRBJ2-7
D: TRBD1
length: 14
CDR3: CASSTGTGVHEQYF
DNA: TGTGCCAGCAGTACCGGGACAGGGGTCCACGAGCAGTACTTC

V: TRBV18
J: TRBJ2-7
D: TRBD1
length: 13
CDR3: CASGRDRAYEQYF
DNA: TGTGCCAGCGGCCGGGACAGGGCCTACGAGCAGTACTTC

V: TRBV7-8
J: TRBJ2-5
D: NA
length: 12
CDR3: CASSFRGETQYF
DNA: TGTGCCAGCAGCTTCCGGGGGGAGACCCAGTACTTC

V: TRBV5-1
J: TRBJ1-2
D: NA
length: 17
CDR3: CASSSTPNRNRADGYTF
DNA: TGCGCCAGCAGCTCGACCCCTAACAGAAACAGGGCGGATGGCTACACCTTC

V: TRBV2
J: TRBJ1-5
D: TRBD1
length: 15
CDR3: CASSYGTGGNQPQHF
DNA: TGTGCCAGCAGTTACGGGACAGGGGGCAATCAGCCCCAGCATTTT

V: TRBV7-9
J: TRBJ2-1
D: NA
length: 14
CDR3: CASSPGQSYNEQFF
DNA: TGTGCCAGCAGCCCCGGACAATCCTACAATGAGCAGTTCTTC

V: TRBV7-8
J: TRBJ2-5
D: NA
length: 13
CDR3: CASSPLAQETQYF
DNA: TGTGCCAGCAGCCCCCTGGCCCAAGAGACCCAGTACTTC

V: TRBV4-1
J: TRBJ1-1
D: TRBD1
length: 17
CDR3: CASSPTGGGEVNTEAFF
DNA: TGCGCCAGCAGCCCGACAGGGGGAGGTGAGGTGAACACTGAAGCTTTCTTT

V: TRBV6-5
J: TRBJ1-1
D: NA
length: 13
CDR3: CASSYGQALEAFF
DNA: TGTGCCAGCAGTTACGGGCAGGCTCTTGAAGCTTTCTTT

V: TRBV18
J: TRBJ1-2
D: NA
length: 15
CDR3: CASSPSPGANYGYTF
DNA: TGTGCCAGCTCACCGTCCCCAGGGGCTAACTATGGCTACACCTTC

V: TRBV5-6
J: TRBJ2-5
D: TRBD2
length: 18
CDR3: CASSFTSGRASGAGTQYF
DNA: TGTGCCAGCAGCTTCACTAGCGGGAGGGCGAGTGGGGCGGGGACCCAGTACTTC

V: TRBV7-2
J: TRBJ1-2
D: NA
length: 12
CDR3: CASSLDSHVYTF
DNA: TGTGCCAGCAGCTTAGACAGTCACGTCTACACCTTC

V: TRBV28
J: TRBJ1-2
D: NA
length: 16
CDR3: CASSLRQEVIRVLQTF
DNA: TGTGCCAGCAGTTTAAGACAGGAGGTAATTCGAGTCTTACAAACCTTC

V: TRBV4-3
J: TRBJ2-7
D: TRBD2
length: 17
CDR3: CASSQDGLAGGFDEQYF
DNA: TGCGCCAGCAGCCAAGATGGACTAGCGGGAGGTTTCGACGAGCAGTACTTC

V: TRBV28
J: TRBJ2-7
D: TRBD2
length: 14
CDR3: CASSDSGRLHEQYF
DNA: TGTGCCAGCAGTGATAGCGGGAGGCTACACGAGCAGTACTTC

V: TRBV15
J: TRBJ2-1
D: NA
length: 16
CDR3: CATSRDLARRNDEQFF
DNA: TGTGCCACCAGCAGAGATTTGGCTAGACGTAACGATGAGCAGTTCTTC

V: TRBV29-1
J: TRBJ2-7
D: TRBD1
length: 12
CDR3: CSVETGSDEQYF
DNA: TGCAGCGTTGAGACAGGGTCCGACGAGCAGTACTTC

V: TRBV5-4
J: TRBJ2-7
D: NA
length: 15
CDR3: CASSPPGGSAYEQYF
DNA: TGTGCCAGCAGCCCGCCGGGTGGGAGCGCCTACGAGCAGTACTTC

V: TRBV9
J: TRBJ2-7
D: TRBD2
length: 15
CDR3: CASSVARGGAYEQYF
DNA: TGTGCCAGCAGCGTAGCCCGGGGGGGGGCCTACGAGCAGTACTTC

V: TRBV5-4
J: TRBJ2-1
D: TRBD2
length: 15
CDR3: CASSPGLAGVNEQFF
DNA: TGTGCCAGCAGCCCTGGACTAGCGGGAGTAAATGAGCAGTTCTTC

V: TRBV5-4
J: TRBJ2-7
D: TRBD2
length: 17
CDR3: CASSLPGLAGGPGEQYF
DNA: TGTGCCAGCAGCTTACCGGGACTAGCGGGAGGGCCTGGAGAGCAGTACTTC

V: TRBV7-2
J: TRBJ1-2
D: NA
length: 14
CDR3: CASSLAGRDYGYTF
DNA: TGTGCCAGCAGCTTAGCCGGTCGCGACTATGGCTACACCTTC

V: TRBV2
J: TRBJ1-2
D: TRBD1
length: 15
CDR3: CASSGGTGGVYGYTF
DNA: TGTGCCAGCAGTGGAGGGACAGGGGGAGTTTATGGCTACACCTTC

V: TRBV5-4
J: TRBJ1-1
D: NA
length: 12
CDR3: CASSAGFTEAFF
DNA: TGTGCCAGCAGCGCGGGGTTCACTGAAGCTTTCTTT

V: TRBV28
J: TRBJ1-2
D: NA
length: 16
CDR3: CASSLVHSPANYGYTF
DNA: TGTGCCAGCAGTTTAGTCCACAGTCCCGCTAACTATGGCTACACCTTC

V: TRBV28
J: TRBJ1-2
D: TRBD1
length: 16
CDR3: CASSPADRGRSYGYTF
DNA: TGTGCCAGCAGCCCCGCCGACAGGGGGCGCAGCTATGGCTACACCTTC

V: TRBV7-9
J: TRBJ2-7
D: TRBD1
length: 15
CDR3: CASSLLRQGTNEQYF
DNA: TGTGCCAGCAGCTTACTCCGACAGGGGACCAACGAGCAGTACTTC